The source of this T cell receptor beta chain is a study of shared clonotypes between healthy human individuals. This CDR3 is 16 amino acids long. The germline CDR1 and CDR2 sequences are MDHEN and SYDVKM. V lost 7 bases and J lost 5; bases outside the gene matches: 9. Data came from immunoSEQ multiplex PCR; TCRdb stores just in-frame clones and leaves some out. The repertoire holds millions of clones, with 85% to 95% as singletons. The specimen sequenced was naive CD4+ T cells from PBMCs. Documented subset: CD45RA+ positively selected. The TCR was taken from a man aged 18 to 30 in good health. Some clones in this sample may be carry-over from other donors' samples. This sequence joins TRBV28 and TRBJ2-2, with 11 bases fitting TRBD2. CDR3 DNA sequence: TGTGCCAGCAAAGATAGCGGGAGGGCCGGAACCGGGGAGCTGTTTTTT. It codes for CASKDSGRAGTGELFF.